This T cell receptor (beta chain) was profiled in a study of control samples from healthy donors and cancer patients. TCRdb's table, derived via immunoSEQ multiplex PCR, lists solely in-frame clones and lacks some. The sample carries approximately 90,000 clones, approximately 84% recorded once. V dropped 4 bases and J dropped 7; count of bases not matched to a gene: 5. Germline CDR1 and CDR2: SEHNR and FQNEAQ (reference sequence). CDR3 length: 15 amino acids. Sequenced input: PBMCs. The chain joins TRBV7-9 to TRBJ1-6; 9 positions match TRBD1. This receptor was obtained from a man aged 65-85 years with lung cancer. The CDR3 reads CASSSGQGRNSPLHF. For the CDR3, the DNA is TGTGCCAGCAGCTCGGGACAGGGCAGGAATTCACCCCTCCACTTT.